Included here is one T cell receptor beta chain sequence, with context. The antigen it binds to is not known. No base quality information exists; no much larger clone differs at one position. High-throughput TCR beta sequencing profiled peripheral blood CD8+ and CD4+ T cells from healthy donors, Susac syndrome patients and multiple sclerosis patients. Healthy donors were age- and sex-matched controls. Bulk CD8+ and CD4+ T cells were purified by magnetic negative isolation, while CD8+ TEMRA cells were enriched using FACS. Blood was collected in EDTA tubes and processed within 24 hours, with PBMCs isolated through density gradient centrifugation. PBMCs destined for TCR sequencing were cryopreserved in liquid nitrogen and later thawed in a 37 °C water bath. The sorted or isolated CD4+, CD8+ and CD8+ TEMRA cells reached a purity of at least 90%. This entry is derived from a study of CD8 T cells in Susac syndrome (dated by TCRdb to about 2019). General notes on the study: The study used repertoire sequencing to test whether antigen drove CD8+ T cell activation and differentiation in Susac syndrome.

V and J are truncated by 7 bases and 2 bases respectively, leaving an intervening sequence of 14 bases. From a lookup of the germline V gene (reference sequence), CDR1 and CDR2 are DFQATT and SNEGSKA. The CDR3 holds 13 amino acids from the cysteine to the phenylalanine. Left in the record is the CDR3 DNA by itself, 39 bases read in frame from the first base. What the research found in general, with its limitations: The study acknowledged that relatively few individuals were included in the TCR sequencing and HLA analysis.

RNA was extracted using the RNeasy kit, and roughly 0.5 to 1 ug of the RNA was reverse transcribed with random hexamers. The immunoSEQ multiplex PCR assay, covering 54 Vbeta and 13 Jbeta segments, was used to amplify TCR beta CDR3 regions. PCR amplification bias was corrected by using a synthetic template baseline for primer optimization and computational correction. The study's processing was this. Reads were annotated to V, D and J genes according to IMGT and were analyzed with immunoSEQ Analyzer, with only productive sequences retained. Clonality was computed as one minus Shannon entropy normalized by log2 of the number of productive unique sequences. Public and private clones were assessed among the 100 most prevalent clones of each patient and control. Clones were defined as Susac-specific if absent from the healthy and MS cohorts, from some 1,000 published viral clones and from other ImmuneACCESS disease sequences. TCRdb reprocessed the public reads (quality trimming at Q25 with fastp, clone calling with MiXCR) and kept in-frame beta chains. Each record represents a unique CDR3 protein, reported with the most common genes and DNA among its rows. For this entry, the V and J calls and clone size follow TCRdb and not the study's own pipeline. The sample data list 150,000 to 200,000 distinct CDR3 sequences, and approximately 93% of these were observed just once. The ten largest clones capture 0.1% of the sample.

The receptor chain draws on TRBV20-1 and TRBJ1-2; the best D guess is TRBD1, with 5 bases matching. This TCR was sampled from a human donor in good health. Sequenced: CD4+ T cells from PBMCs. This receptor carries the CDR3 CSGDARKNYGYTF. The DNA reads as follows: TGCAGTGGGGACGCCAGAAAGAACTATGGCTACACCTTC.